This TCR beta chain was observed in a study of T cell changes during pregnancy in multiple sclerosis. Germline CDR1 reads SGDLS; CDR2 reads YYNGEE. The CDR3 loop spans 13 amino acids. V was pared by 4 bases and J by 4 bases, with 9 bases between. Some clones are missing from TCRdb's copy, which holds only in-frame ones; the method was immunoSEQ multiplex PCR. The table includes fewer than 95,000 clones, roughly 93% detected once. This specimen consisted of peripheral blood, obtained in the first trimester of pregnancy. This sequence joins TRBV9 and TRBJ1-3; D is undetermined. The clonotype comes from a female donor with multiple sclerosis, enrolled in a pregnancy study. This CDR3 reads CASSLGLGNTIYF. CDR3 DNA sequence: TGTGCCAGCAGCCTCGGTCTGGGAAACACCATATATTTT. Complete variable domain (other parts from reference TRBV9 and TRBJ1-3): DSGVTQTPKHLITATGQRVTLRCSPRSGDLSVYWYQQSLDQGLQFLIQYYNGEERAKGNILERFSAQQFPDLHSELNLSSLELGDSALYFCASSLGLGNTIYFGEGSWLTVV.